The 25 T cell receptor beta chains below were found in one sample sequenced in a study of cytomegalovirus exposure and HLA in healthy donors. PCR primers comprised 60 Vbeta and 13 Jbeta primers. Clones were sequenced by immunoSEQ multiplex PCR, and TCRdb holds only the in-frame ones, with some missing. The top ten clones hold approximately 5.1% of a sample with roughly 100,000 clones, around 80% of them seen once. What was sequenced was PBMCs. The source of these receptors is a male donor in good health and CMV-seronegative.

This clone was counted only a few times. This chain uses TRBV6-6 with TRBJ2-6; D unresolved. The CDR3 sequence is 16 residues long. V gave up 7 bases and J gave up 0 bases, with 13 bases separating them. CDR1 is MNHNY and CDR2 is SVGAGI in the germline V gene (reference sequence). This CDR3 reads CASNHPQPSGANVLTF. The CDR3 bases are TGTGCCAGCAACCACCCACAGCCCTCTGGGGCCAACGTCCTGACTTTC.

The DNA for the CDR3 is TGTGCCAGCAGTAAAGGGGGCGGGAGGTTACCGTACGAGCAGTACTTC. This gives the protein CASSKGGGRLPYEQYF. This chain joins TRBV7-2 and TRBJ2-7; a possible D gene is TRBD2 (8 bases). Germline CDR1 SGHTA, CDR2 FQGNSA. V was cut by 6 bases and J by 4 bases, with 22 bases left in between. The length of the CDR3 is 16 residues. Drawing the rest from reference TRBV7-2 and TRBJ2-7, the complete variable domain is GAGVSQSPSNKVTEKGKDVELRCDPISGHTALYWYRQSLGQGLEFLIYFQGNSAPDKSGLPSDRFSAERTGGSVSTLTIQRTQQEDSAVYLCASSKGGGRLPYEQYFGPGTRLTVT.

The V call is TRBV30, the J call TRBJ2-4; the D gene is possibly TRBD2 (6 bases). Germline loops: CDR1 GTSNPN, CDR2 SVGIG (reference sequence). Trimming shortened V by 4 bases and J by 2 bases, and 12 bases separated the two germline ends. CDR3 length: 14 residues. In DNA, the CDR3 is TGTGCCTGGAACCAGCGGGTGACCAAAAACATTCAGTACTTC. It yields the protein CAWNQRVTKNIQYF.

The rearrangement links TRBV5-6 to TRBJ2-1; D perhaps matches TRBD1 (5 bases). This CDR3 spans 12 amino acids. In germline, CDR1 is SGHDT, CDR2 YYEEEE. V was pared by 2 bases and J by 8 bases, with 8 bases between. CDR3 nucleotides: TGTGCCAGCAGCTTAGGGGTCTATGAGCAGTTCTTC. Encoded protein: CASSLGVYEQFF.

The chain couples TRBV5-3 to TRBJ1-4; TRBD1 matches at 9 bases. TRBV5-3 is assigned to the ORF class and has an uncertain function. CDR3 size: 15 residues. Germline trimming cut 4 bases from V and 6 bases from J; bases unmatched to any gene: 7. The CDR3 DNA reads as TGTGCCAGAAGCCCGGGGACAGGGTTGGATGAAAAACTGTTTTTT. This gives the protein CARSPGTGLDEKLFF.

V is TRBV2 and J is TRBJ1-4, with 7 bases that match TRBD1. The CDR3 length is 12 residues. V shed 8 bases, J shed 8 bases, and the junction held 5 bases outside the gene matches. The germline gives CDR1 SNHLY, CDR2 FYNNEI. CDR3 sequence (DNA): TGTGCCAGCTCCAGGGGGATCGAAAAACTGTTTTTT. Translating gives CASSRGIEKLFF.

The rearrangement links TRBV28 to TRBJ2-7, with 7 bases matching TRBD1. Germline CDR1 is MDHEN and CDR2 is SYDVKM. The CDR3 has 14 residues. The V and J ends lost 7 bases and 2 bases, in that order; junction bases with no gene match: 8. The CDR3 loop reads CASTPTGNTYEQYF. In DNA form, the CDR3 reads TGTGCCAGCACCCCGACAGGGAACACCTACGAGCAGTACTTC. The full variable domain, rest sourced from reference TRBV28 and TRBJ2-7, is DVKVTQSSRYLVKRTGEKVFLECVQDMDHENMFWYRQDPGLGLRLIYFSYDVKMKEKGDIPEGYSVSREKKERFSLILESASTNQTSMYLCASTPTGNTYEQYFGPGTRLTVT.

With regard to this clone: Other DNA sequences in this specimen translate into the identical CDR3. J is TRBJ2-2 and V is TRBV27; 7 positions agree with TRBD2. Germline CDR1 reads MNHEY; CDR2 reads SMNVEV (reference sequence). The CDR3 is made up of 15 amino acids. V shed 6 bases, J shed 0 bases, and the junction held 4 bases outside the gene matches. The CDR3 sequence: CASRRETANTGELFF. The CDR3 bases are TGTGCCAGCAGGCGGGAGACGGCGAACACCGGGGAGCTGTTTTTT.

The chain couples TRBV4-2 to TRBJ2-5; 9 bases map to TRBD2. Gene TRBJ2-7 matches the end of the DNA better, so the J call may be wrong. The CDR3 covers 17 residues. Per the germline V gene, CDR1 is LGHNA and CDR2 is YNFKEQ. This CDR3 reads CASSQEAGGPSSYEQYF. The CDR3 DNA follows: TGTGCCAGCAGCCAAGAAGCGGGAGGCCCAAGCTCCTACGAGCAGTACTTC.

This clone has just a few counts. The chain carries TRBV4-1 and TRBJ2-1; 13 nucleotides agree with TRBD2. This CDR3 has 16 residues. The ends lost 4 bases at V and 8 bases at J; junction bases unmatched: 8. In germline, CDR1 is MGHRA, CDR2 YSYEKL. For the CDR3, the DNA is TGCGCCAGCAGCCTCGTCGGGACTAGCGGGATCGATGAGCAGTTCTTC. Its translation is CASSLVGTSGIDEQFF.

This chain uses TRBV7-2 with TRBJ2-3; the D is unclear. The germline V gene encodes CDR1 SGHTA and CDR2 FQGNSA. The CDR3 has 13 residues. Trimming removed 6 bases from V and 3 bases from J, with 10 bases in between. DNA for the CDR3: TGTGCCAGCAGTCTACTAAGGACAGATACGCAGTATTTT. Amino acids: CASSLLRTDTQYF.

The CDR3 loop is CASSVGPTVDGYTF. The DNA for the CDR3 is TGTGCCAGCAGCGTAGGGCCGACAGTAGATGGCTACACCTTC. The V call is TRBV9, the J call TRBJ1-2; D may be TRBD1 (5 bases). In germline, CDR1 is SGDLS, CDR2 YYNGEE. Trimming took 0 bases from V and 6 from J, leaving 12 bases between them. The CDR3 loop spans 14 amino acids.

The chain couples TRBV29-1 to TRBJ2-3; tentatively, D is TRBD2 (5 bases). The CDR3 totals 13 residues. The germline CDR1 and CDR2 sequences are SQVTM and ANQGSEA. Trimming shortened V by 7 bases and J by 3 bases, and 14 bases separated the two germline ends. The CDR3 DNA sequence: TGCAGCGCCCCAAGGGAGAATACAGATACGCAGTATTTT. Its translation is CSAPRENTDTQYF.

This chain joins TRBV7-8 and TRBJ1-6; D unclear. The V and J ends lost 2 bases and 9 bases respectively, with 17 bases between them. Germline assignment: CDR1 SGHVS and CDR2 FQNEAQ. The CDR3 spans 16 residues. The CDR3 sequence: CASSLLGSGWGSPLHF. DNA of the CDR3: TGTGCCAGCAGCTTATTGGGTTCGGGATGGGGTTCACCCCTCCACTTT.

The CDR3 loop reads CAISSTSGSPDTQYF. DNA of the CDR3: TGTGCCATCAGCTCGACTAGCGGGAGCCCAGATACGCAGTATTTT. The chain employs TRBV10-3 and TRBJ2-3; 12 nucleotides match TRBD2. V shed 6 bases, J shed 4 bases, and the junction held 5 bases outside the gene matches. The CDR3 runs 15 residues. Germline V gene lookup returns CDR1 ENHRY and CDR2 SYGVKD.

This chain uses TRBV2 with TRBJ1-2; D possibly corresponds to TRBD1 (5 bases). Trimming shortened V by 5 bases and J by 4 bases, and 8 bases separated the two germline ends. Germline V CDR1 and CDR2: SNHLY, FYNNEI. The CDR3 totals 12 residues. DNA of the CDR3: TGTGCCAGCAGTCCCGACAGCTATGGCTACACCTTC. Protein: CASSPDSYGYTF.

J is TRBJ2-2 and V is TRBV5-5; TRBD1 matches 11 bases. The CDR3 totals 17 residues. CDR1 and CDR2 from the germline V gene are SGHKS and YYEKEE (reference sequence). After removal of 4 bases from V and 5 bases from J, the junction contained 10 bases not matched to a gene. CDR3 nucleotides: TGTGCCAGCAGCCCGCCCGGCGGACAGGGGGCAACCGGGGAGCTGTTTTTT. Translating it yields CASSPPGGQGATGELFF.

DNA for the CDR3: TGTGCCAGCAGTGTCCGGGACAGTGGGGGAATGGGCTACACCTTC. It yields the protein CASSVRDSGGMGYTF. This chain joins TRBV6-1 and TRBJ1-2, with TRBD1 identical over 7 bases. J lost 8 bases, V lost 4 bases, and 13 bases had no gene match. In germline, CDR1 is MNHNS, CDR2 SASEGT. The CDR3 sequence is 15 residues long.

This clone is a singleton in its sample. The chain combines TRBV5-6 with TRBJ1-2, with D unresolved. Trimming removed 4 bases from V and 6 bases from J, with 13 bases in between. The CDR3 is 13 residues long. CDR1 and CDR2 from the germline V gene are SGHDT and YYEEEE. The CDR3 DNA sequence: TGTGCCAGCAGCCCACCCGGGTCCGATGGCTACACCTTC. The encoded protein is CASSPPGSDGYTF. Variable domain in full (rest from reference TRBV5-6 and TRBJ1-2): DAGVTQSPTHLIKTRGQQVTLRCSPKSGHDTVSWYQQALGQGPQFIFQYYEEEERQRGNFPDRFSGHQFPNYSSELNVNALLLGDSALYLCASSPPGSDGYTFGSGTRLTVV.

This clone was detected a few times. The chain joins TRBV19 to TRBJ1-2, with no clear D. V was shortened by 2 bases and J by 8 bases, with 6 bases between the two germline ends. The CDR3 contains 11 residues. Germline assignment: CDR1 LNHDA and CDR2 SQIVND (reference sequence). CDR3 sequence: CASSIQRGYTF. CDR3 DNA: TGTGCCAGTAGTATACAACGGGGCTACACCTTC. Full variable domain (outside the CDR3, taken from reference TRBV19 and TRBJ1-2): DGGITQSPKYLFRKEGQNVTLSCEQNLNHDAMYWYRQDPGQGLRLIYYSQIVNDFQKGDIAEGYSVSREKKESFPLTVTSAQKNPTAFYLCASSIQRGYTFGSGTRLTVV.

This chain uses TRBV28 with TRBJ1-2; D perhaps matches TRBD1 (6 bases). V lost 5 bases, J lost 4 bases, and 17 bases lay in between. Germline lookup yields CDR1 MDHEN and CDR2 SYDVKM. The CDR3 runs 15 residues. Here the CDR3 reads CASSPSGTYSYGYTF. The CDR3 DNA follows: TGTGCCAGCAGTCCATCCGGGACATACTCCTATGGCTACACCTTC.

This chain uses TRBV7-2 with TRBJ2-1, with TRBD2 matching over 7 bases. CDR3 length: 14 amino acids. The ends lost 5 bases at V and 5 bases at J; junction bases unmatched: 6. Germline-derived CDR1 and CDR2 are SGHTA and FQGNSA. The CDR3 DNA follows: TGTGCCAGCAGCGCCGGGACTACGAACAATGAGCAGTTCTTC. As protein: CASSAGTTNNEQFF.

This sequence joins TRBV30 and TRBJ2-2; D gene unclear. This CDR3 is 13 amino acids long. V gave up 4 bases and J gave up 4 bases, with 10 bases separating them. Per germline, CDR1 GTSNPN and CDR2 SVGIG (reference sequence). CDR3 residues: CAWTVVPTGELFF. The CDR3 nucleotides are TGTGCCTGGACAGTGGTGCCCACCGGGGAGCTGTTTTTT.

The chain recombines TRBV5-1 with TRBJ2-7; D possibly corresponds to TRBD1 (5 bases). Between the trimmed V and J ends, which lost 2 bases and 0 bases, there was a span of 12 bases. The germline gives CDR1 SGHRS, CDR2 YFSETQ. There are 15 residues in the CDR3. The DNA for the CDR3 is TGCGCCAGCAGCTTCACGACAGCGCCCTCCTACGAGCAGTACTTC. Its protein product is CASSFTTAPSYEQYF.

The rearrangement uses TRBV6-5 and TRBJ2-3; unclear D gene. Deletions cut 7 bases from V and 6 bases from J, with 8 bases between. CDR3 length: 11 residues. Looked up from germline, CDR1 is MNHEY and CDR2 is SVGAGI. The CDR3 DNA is TGTGCCAGCATTAACGGGGATACGCAGTATTTT. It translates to CASINGDTQYF.